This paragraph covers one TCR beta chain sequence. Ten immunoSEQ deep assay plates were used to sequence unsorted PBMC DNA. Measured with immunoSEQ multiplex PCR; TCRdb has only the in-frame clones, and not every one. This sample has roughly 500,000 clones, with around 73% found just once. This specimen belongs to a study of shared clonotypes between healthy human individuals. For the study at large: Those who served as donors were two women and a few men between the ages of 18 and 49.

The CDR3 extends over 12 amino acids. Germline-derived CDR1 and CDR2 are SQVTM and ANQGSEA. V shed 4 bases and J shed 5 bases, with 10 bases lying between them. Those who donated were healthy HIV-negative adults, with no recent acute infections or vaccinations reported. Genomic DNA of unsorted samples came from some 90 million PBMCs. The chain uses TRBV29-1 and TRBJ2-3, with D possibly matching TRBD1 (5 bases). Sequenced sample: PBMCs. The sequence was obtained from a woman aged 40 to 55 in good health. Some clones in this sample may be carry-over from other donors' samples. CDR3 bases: TGCAGCGTTGGACAGCAAGGAGATACGCAGTATTTT. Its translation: CSVGQQGDTQYF.